These 27 T cell receptor beta chains came from one sample sequenced in a study of human T cells and chemical hapten exposure. Time point of the sample: patch test 1, 2 weeks after DPC sensitization. Documented treatment: therapeutic diphenylcyclopropenone sensitization with weekly scalp DPC. TCRdb analysed the RACE reads with MiXCR anew, one entry per CDR3 protein. In the table there are some 400,000 distinct CDR3 sequences, 4.8% of which are singletons. The input for sequencing was whole blood, taken in connection with sensitization to the hapten diphenylcyclopropenone (DPC). The receptors shown here come from a woman between 50 and 59 years old with alopecia areata. Some clones in this sample may be carry-over from other donors' samples.

This clonotype was seen many times. The chain joins TRBV7-2 to TRBJ2-3; D ambiguous. Looked up from germline, CDR1 is SGHTA and CDR2 is FQGNSA. The CDR3 sequence is 15 residues long. V lost 1 base and J lost 2, with 10 bases in between. As DNA, the CDR3 is TGTGCCAGCAGCTTAGGTGCGGATATCACAGATACGCAGTATTTT. Translating gives CASSLGADITDTQYF.

There are many counts of this clonotype. The chain is built from TRBV2 and TRBJ2-3; 12 positions match TRBD2. The V gene end was trimmed by 4 bases and the J gene end by 4 bases; junction bases not matched to a gene: 3. This CDR3 region has 15 residues. Germline CDR1 reads SNHLY; CDR2 reads FYNNEI. The CDR3 protein is CASSARTSGADTQYF. The CDR3 bases are TGTGCCAGCAGTGCTAGGACTAGCGGGGCAGATACGCAGTATTTT.

V gene TRBV27 combines with J gene TRBJ2-1, with D unresolved. The CDR3 length is 13 residues. V lost 3 bases to trimming and J lost 2 bases, with 5 bases between them. CDR1 is MNHEY, CDR2 SMNVEV, per germline (reference sequence). CDR3 nucleotide sequence: TGTGCCAGCAGTTTTGCGGCCTACAATGAGCAGTTCTTC. This codes for CASSFAAYNEQFF.

This clonotype was detected many times. The chain employs TRBV4-2 and TRBJ2-2; D is uncertain. CDR3 length: 15 amino acids. Between the trimmed V and J ends, which lost 0 bases and 0 bases, there was a span of 5 bases. Looked up from germline, CDR1 is LGHNA and CDR2 is YNFKEQ. CDR3 sequence (DNA): TGTGCCAGCAGCCAAGAAGGGCCGAACACCGGGGAGCTGTTTTTT. Translation: CASSQEGPNTGELFF.

This clonotype was picked up a small number of times. The chain combines TRBV7-2 with TRBJ1-2; the match to TRBD1 covers 12 bases. Trimming cost V 1 base and J 4 bases; bases outside gene matches: 4. The CDR3 contains 16 residues. Germline CDR1 is SGHTA and CDR2 is FQGNSA. CDR3 residues: CASSLVGTGGAYGYTF. In DNA, the CDR3 is TGTGCCAGCAGCTTAGTGGGGACAGGGGGCGCCTATGGCTACACCTTC.

This clonotype was counted at least ten times. The chain has TRBV7-2 and TRBJ2-4, with 7 bases fitting TRBD2. Unmatched junction bases numbered 8, after V lost 6 bases and J lost 0 bases. Looked up from germline, CDR1 is SGHTA and CDR2 is FQGNSA. This CDR3 is 16 amino acids long. CDR3 nucleotide sequence: TGTGCCAGCAGTTACGCAGCGGGGCTAGCCAAAAACATTCAGTACTTC. Translating it yields CASSYAAGLAKNIQYF.

This clonotype was seen a handful of times. This chain joins TRBV18 and TRBJ2-7; D call uncertain. In germline, CDR1 is KGHSH, CDR2 LQKENI. The CDR3 length is 13 residues. Trimming stripped 0 bases from V and 2 bases from J, with 5 bases between. The DNA for the CDR3 is TGTGCCAGCTCACCACCATCGGCCTACGAGCAGTACTTC. As protein: CASSPPSAYEQYF. The variable domain in full, completed from reference TRBV18 and TRBJ2-7, reads NAGVMQNPRHLVRRRGQEARLRCSPMKGHSHVYWYRQLPEEGLKFMVYLQKENIIDESGMPKERFSAEFPKEGPSILRIQQVVRGDSAAYFCASSPPSAYEQYFGPGTRLTVT.

Many counts were recorded for this clonotype. The V gene is TRBV12-3 or TRBV12-4, the J gene TRBJ2-1; 7 bases are a match to TRBD2. After removal of 8 bases from V and 2 bases from J, the junction contained 6 bases not matched to a gene. This CDR3 spans 14 amino acids. CDR3 in DNA: TGTGCCAGCGGGGGAGGGGCGGCCTACAATGAGCAGTTCTTC. Translated: CASGGGAAYNEQFF.

At least ten counts were recorded for this clonotype. The chain recombines TRBV7-2 with TRBJ1-1, with unresolved D. Trimming removed 1 base at V and 2 bases at J, with 11 bases between. This CDR3 contains 15 residues. Looked up from germline, CDR1 is SGHTA and CDR2 is FQGNSA. CDR3 DNA: TGTGCCAGCAGCTTAGGACGGATTGTTAACACTGAAGCTTTCTTT. Encoded protein: CASSLGRIVNTEAFF.

The chain uses TRBV6-2 or TRBV6-3 and TRBJ2-3; D possibly corresponds to TRBD1 (5 bases). Germline values: CDR1 MNHEY, CDR2 SVGEGT. V was trimmed by 4 bases and J by 5 bases, leaving 13 bases between them. The length of the CDR3 is 14 residues. The DNA of the CDR3 is TGTGCCAGCAGTTTCCAGGGTGGTGGAGATACGCAGTATTTT. Encoded protein: CASSFQGGGDTQYF.

In this sample, this clonotype turned up many times. The V call is TRBV11-1, the J call TRBJ2-3; no clear D gene. CDR3 size: 14 residues. Trimming shortened V by 2 bases and J by 2 bases, and 8 bases separated the two germline ends. Germline V gene lookup returns CDR1 SGHAT and CDR2 FQDESV (reference sequence). The CDR3 region is CASSLYGFTDTQYF. The CDR3 DNA is TGTGCCAGCAGCTTATATGGCTTCACAGATACGCAGTATTTT.

V usage is TRBV6-2 or TRBV6-3 and J usage is TRBJ2-1; 11 bases are a match to TRBD2. J gave up 8 bases and V 7 bases, and 10 bases lay outside the gene matches. Germline V gene data show CDR1 as MNHEY and CDR2 as SVGEGT. The CDR3 consists of 15 residues. CDR3 residues: CASMTSGNPRDEQFF. In DNA, the CDR3 is TGTGCCAGCATGACTAGCGGGAACCCTAGGGATGAGCAGTTCTTC.

This clonotype was detected many times. J is TRBJ2-7 and V is TRBV4-1; the D gene is possibly TRBD1 (5 bases). V lost 1 base to trimming and J lost 4 bases, with 14 bases between them. This CDR3 has 15 residues. Germline CDR1 reads MGHRA; CDR2 reads YSYEKL. This CDR3 is CASSQGGQGQYEQYF. The CDR3 DNA reads as TGCGCCAGCAGCCAAGGAGGTCAGGGTCAGTACGAGCAGTACTTC.

This clonotype was counted only a few times. The chain combines TRBV7-2 with TRBJ2-7; possibly TRBD1 for D (6 bases). The CDR3 is 14 amino acids. The germline gives CDR1 SGHTA, CDR2 FQGNSA. The germline V and J ends were trimmed by 3 bases and 0 bases, with 9 bases remaining between them. In DNA form, the CDR3 reads TGTGCCAGCAGCTTCGACAGGAGCTCCTACGAGCAGTACTTC. It translates to CASSFDRSSYEQYF.

Many counts were recorded for this clonotype. The chain carries TRBV7-6 and TRBJ2-3; weak D call: TRBD2 (7 bases). The CDR3 is 14 residues long. V lost 4 bases and J lost 4, with 12 bases in between. Per germline, CDR1 SGHVS and CDR2 FNYEAQ. CDR3 nucleotides: TGTGCCAGCAGCTGGGGGGGGGCGGCAGATACGCAGTATTTT. It yields the protein CASSWGGAADTQYF. The whole variable domain, remainder taken from reference TRBV7-6 and TRBJ2-3, is GAGVSQSPRYKVTKRGQDVALRCDPISGHVSLYWYRQALGQGPEFLTYFNYEAQQDKSGLPNDRFSAERPEGSISTLTIQRTEQRDSAMYRCASSWGGAADTQYFGPGTRLTVL.

This clonotype occurred a few times. The gene calls are TRBV10-3 and TRBJ1-6; no reliable D call. From germline, CDR1 is ENHRY and CDR2 SYGVKD. The CDR3 totals 13 residues. Trimming took off 0 bases at V and 10 bases at J, with 7 bases between the two ends. Written as DNA, the CDR3 is TGTGCCATCAGTGAGTCGACGGAGTCACCCCTCCACTTT. It encodes CAISESTESPLHF.

There are a few counts of this clonotype. V and J are TRBV7-2 and TRBJ2-1, with D tentatively TRBD2 (5 bases). V shed 1 base and J shed 8 bases, with 9 bases lying between them. This CDR3 is built from 13 residues. Germline V gene lookup returns CDR1 SGHTA and CDR2 FQGNSA. The CDR3 is CASSLVRADEQFF. The CDR3 DNA reads TGTGCCAGCAGCTTAGTGAGAGCGGATGAGCAGTTCTTC.

This clonotype came up a few times. The CDR3 DNA follows: TGTGCCAGCAGCTACAGTCTTTCGAACACTGAAGCTTTCTTT. It codes for CASSYSLSNTEAFF. This sequence joins TRBV6-5 and TRBJ1-1; D remains unclear. Per germline, CDR1 MNHEY and CDR2 SVGAGI. The CDR3 is 14 residues long. V was shortened by 6 bases and J by 1 base, with 12 bases between the two germline ends.

This clonotype was seen ten or more times. The CDR3 nucleotides are TGTGCCAGCAGCCGGGGTCCCATGGGGACACAAGAGACCCAGTACTTC. Translated, it gives CASSRGPMGTQETQYF. The V and J genes are TRBV7-8 and TRBJ2-5; D may be TRBD1 (6 bases). Trimming left V 5 bases short and J 2 bases short, with 18 bases between. The CDR3 sequence is 16 residues long. The germline gives CDR1 SGHVS, CDR2 FQNEAQ.

V gene TRBV28 combines with J gene TRBJ1-5, with D possibly TRBD1 on 5 matching bases. CDR3 size: 17 residues. CDR1 and CDR2 from the germline V gene are MDHEN and SYDVKM. V was pared by 3 bases and J by 0 bases, with 15 bases between. CDR3 nucleotide sequence: TGTGCCAGCAGTTTTTCTACAGGCGGGTATAGCAATCAGCCCCAGCATTTT. As protein: CASSFSTGGYSNQPQHF.

This clonotype was seen at least ten times. The chain combines TRBV7-2 with TRBJ1-1, with 7 bases matching TRBD1. This CDR3 is built from 16 residues. Germline CDR1 is SGHTA and CDR2 is FQGNSA. Trimming removed 5 bases from V and 3 bases from J; junction bases left unmatched: 12. CDR3 residues: CASSPRQGMGHTEAFF. CDR3 DNA sequence: TGTGCCAGCAGCCCCCGACAGGGTATGGGTCACACTGAAGCTTTCTTT. Full variable domain (missing parts from reference TRBV7-2 and TRBJ1-1): GAGVSQSPSNKVTEKGKDVELRCDPISGHTALYWYRQSLGQGLEFLIYFQGNSAPDKSGLPSDRFSAERTGGSVSTLTIQRTQQEDSAVYLCASSPRQGMGHTEAFFGQGTRLTVV.

This clonotype was recorded at least ten times. The chain has TRBV12-5 and TRBJ1-5, with 8 bases matching TRBD1. Germline CDR1 is LGHNT and CDR2 is FRNRAP. This CDR3 is built from 16 residues. Unmatched junction bases numbered 7, after V lost 2 bases and J lost 4 bases. CDR3 sequence: CASGLTGQGRNQPQHF. The CDR3 DNA reads as TGTGCTAGTGGTTTGACTGGACAGGGCAGAAATCAGCCCCAGCATTTT.

This clonotype was picked up many times. The V and J genes are TRBV27 and TRBJ1-1; 8 bases align to TRBD1. Per the germline V gene, CDR1 is MNHEY and CDR2 is SMNVEV (reference sequence). With V trimmed by 6 bases and J by 5 bases, 5 bases remained unmatched. CDR3 length equals 13 residues. In nucleotides, the CDR3 is TGTGCCAGCAGCCAGGGGGCGAGGACTGAAGCTTTCTTT. Protein sequence: CASSQGARTEAFF.

This clonotype came up a few times. CDR3 DNA: TGTGCCAGCAGCCCGATCCCTAATGAAAAACTGTTTTTT. Translated: CASSPIPNEKLFF. The chain joins TRBV7-2 to TRBJ1-4; the D is unclear. Germline V CDR1 and CDR2: SGHTA, FQGNSA. The CDR3 length is 13 residues. V lost 5 bases, J lost 3 bases, and 7 bases lay in between. The full variable domain, completed using reference TRBV7-2 and TRBJ1-4, is GAGVSQSPSNKVTEKGKDVELRCDPISGHTALYWYRQSLGQGLEFLIYFQGNSAPDKSGLPSDRFSAERTGGSVSTLTIQRTQQEDSAVYLCASSPIPNEKLFFGSGTQLSVL.

This clonotype has at least ten counts. J is TRBJ1-2 and V is TRBV5-6, with D perhaps TRBD1 (6 bases). Deletions cut 4 bases from V and 8 bases from J, with 15 bases between. In germline, CDR1 is SGHDT, CDR2 YYEEEE. There are 13 residues in the CDR3. As DNA, the CDR3 is TGTGCCAGCAGCGCGACAGGAGCCTGGGGCTACACCTTC. This encodes CASSATGAWGYTF.

In this sample, this clonotype turned up a few times. This rearrangement joins TRBV29-1 to TRBJ2-5; D might be TRBD2 (6 bases). This CDR3 spans 15 amino acids. CDR1 and CDR2 from the germline V gene are SQVTM and ANQGSEA. V was pared by 0 bases and J by 3 bases, with 14 bases between. This chain's CDR3 is CSVEDELAPEETQYF. The CDR3 DNA reads as TGCAGCGTTGAAGATGAGCTAGCGCCGGAAGAGACCCAGTACTTC.

There are many counts of this clonotype. The chain has TRBV20-1 and TRBJ2-7, with 15 bases that match TRBD2. This CDR3 is built from 14 residues. V shed 5 bases, J shed 5 bases, and the junction held 4 bases outside the gene matches. The V gene's germline CDR1 is DFQATT and CDR2 SNEGSKA (reference sequence). The CDR3 sequence is CSAGGTSGRHEQYF. The DNA of the CDR3 is TGCAGTGCTGGGGGGACTAGCGGGAGGCACGAGCAGTACTTC.